The 27 T cell receptor beta chains in this list originate from one sample, sequenced in a study of blood T cell repertoires in COVID-19. Method: immunoSEQ multiplex PCR; TCRdb's copy keeps in-frame clones and lacks some. The sample lists over 300,000 clones; around four fifths were seen once. The sample was peripheral blood. The receptors come from a woman aged 45-65 years with acute or convalescent COVID-19.

The chain recombines TRBV6-5 with TRBJ2-5; TRBD2 might be the D (5 bases). The germline V and J ends were trimmed by 5 bases and 5 bases, with 18 bases remaining between them. There are 15 residues in the CDR3. From germline, CDR1 is MNHEY and CDR2 SVGAGI. CDR3 loop: CASSTYGLAGETQYF. DNA for the CDR3: TGTGCCAGCAGTACTTATGGACTGGCTGGGGAGACCCAGTACTTC.

This clone came up many times. The chain carries TRBV4-1 and TRBJ2-2, with 9 bases identical to TRBD2. Germline CDR1 is MGHRA and CDR2 is YSYEKL. With 4 bases clipped from V and 4 bases from J, the junction kept 7 bases outside the gene matches. This CDR3 comprises 16 residues. CDR3 DNA: TGCGCCAGCAGCCCCCTGGGACTAGCCACCACCGGGGAGCTGTTTTTT. Residues: CASSPLGLATTGELFF.

This clone turned up a few times. The sample has other DNA sequences that encode this CDR3 too. The rearrangement links TRBV20-1 to TRBJ1-1; D call uncertain. Trimming shortened V by 2 bases and J by 1 base, and 2 bases separated the two germline ends. Germline lookup yields CDR1 DFQATT and CDR2 SNEGSKA (reference sequence). This CDR3 comprises 11 residues. In DNA form, the CDR3 reads TGCAGTGCTAGACAGAACACTGAAGCTTTCTTT. Its translation: CSARQNTEAFF.

This chain uses TRBV6-5 with TRBJ2-2, with 8 bases identical to TRBD2. From germline, CDR1 is MNHEY and CDR2 SVGAGI. This CDR3 has 15 residues. The V segment lost 4 bases and the J segment 8 bases; nucleotides outside the gene matches: 9. The CDR3 coding sequence is TGTGCCAGCAGTTCTAGAGCGGGAGCGGGGGGGGAGCTGTTTTTT. This gives the protein CASSSRAGAGGELFF.

CDR3 protein: CASSGGGVGQPQHF. DNA of the CDR3: TGTGCCAGCAGCGGAGGGGGCGTTGGTCAGCCCCAGCATTTT. V is TRBV7-6 and J is TRBJ1-5, with TRBD1 matching over 7 bases. CDR1 and CDR2 from the germline V gene are SGHVS and FNYEAQ. J was trimmed by 6 bases and V by 5 bases; bases with no gene match: 7. The CDR3 is made up of 14 amino acids.

The V gene is TRBV5-1, the J gene TRBJ1-1; 7 bases fit TRBD1. The CDR3 runs to 13 residues. V lost 2 bases, J lost 5 bases, and 3 bases stayed unmatched. Germline assignment: CDR1 SGHRS and CDR2 YFSETQ. CDR3 protein: CASSFTGETEAFF. The DNA of the CDR3 is TGCGCCAGCAGCTTTACAGGGGAAACTGAAGCTTTCTTT.

The chain uses TRBV7-2 and TRBJ2-3, with D hard to call. The germline gives CDR1 SGHTA, CDR2 FQGNSA. Trimming took 0 bases from V and 2 from J, leaving 3 bases between them. The CDR3 totals 13 residues. The CDR3 is CASSLAYTDTQYF. The CDR3 region has the DNA TGTGCCAGCAGCTTAGCGTACACAGATACGCAGTATTTT.

V is TRBV11-2 and J is TRBJ2-3; TRBD2 matches 12 bases. The V gene end was trimmed by 5 bases and the J gene end by 4 bases; junction bases not matched to a gene: 13. Germline CDR1 reads SGHAT; CDR2 reads FQNNGV. This CDR3 has 18 residues. CDR3 residues: CASSLRLAGAGVADTQYF. CDR3 nucleotides: TGTGCCAGCAGCCTCCGACTAGCGGGGGCGGGGGTCGCAGATACGCAGTATTTT.

This rearrangement joins TRBV21-1 to TRBJ2-5; the tabulated D call, TRBD1, remains unverified against the DNA. TRBV21-1 represents a pseudogene. This CDR3 contains 17 residues. In DNA form, the CDR3 reads TGTGCCAGCAGCAAAGTGGTAGGGGCTAGAGACCAAGAGACCCAGTACTTC. Its protein is CASSKVVGARDQETQYF.

The chain couples TRBV27 to TRBJ1-6; D gene unclear. CDR1 and CDR2 (germline): MNHEY, SMNVEV (reference sequence). The CDR3 has 12 amino acids. Trimming took off 4 bases at V and 10 bases at J, with 8 bases between the two ends. This CDR3 is CASSSGGSPLHF. CDR3 in DNA: TGTGCCAGCAGTTCGGGAGGCTCACCCCTCCACTTT.

The chain has TRBV5-8 and TRBJ1-5; D is ambiguous. From germline, CDR1 is SGHTS and CDR2 YDEGEE. V was clipped by 0 bases and J by 5 bases, with 12 bases between them. CDR3 length: 15 amino acids. The CDR3 DNA reads as TGTGCCAGCAGCTTGGTTAATATACGGGATCAGCCCCAGCATTTT. Residues: CASSLVNIRDQPQHF.

This chain connects TRBV10-3 to TRBJ2-7, with D possibly being TRBD1 (5 bases). The CDR3 sequence is 15 residues long. The V and J ends lost 3 bases and 2 bases respectively, with 14 bases between them. Per germline, CDR1 ENHRY and CDR2 SYGVKD. The CDR3: CAISDARVNPYEQYF. CDR3 nucleotides: TGTGCCATCAGTGACGCCAGGGTAAACCCCTACGAGCAGTACTTC.

This clone was observed a single time. The V call is TRBV5-1, the J call TRBJ2-2; D is possibly TRBD2 (5 bases). CDR1 is SGHRS, CDR2 YFSETQ, per germline. This CDR3 contains 16 residues. V lost 0 bases to trimming and J lost 2 bases, with 11 bases between them. In DNA form, the CDR3 reads TGCGCCAGCAGCTTGGTTGCGGGTCCTAACACCGGGGAGCTGTTTTTT. Translation: CASSLVAGPNTGELFF.

This chain connects TRBV19 to TRBJ2-1, with 7 nucleotides matching TRBD1. The ends lost 5 bases at V and 6 bases at J; junction bases unmatched: 7. The germline V gene encodes CDR1 LNHDA and CDR2 SQIVND (reference sequence). This CDR3 is 14 amino acids long. The CDR3 loop is CASSPGTVPNEQFF. Written as DNA, the CDR3 is TGTGCCAGTAGTCCTGGGACAGTCCCCAATGAGCAGTTCTTC.

The rearrangement uses TRBV4-2 and TRBJ1-5; TRBD1 matches 8 bases. The CDR3 is 17 amino acids. Germline V CDR1 and CDR2: LGHNA, YNFKEQ. The J segment lost 1 base and the V segment lost 6 bases, leaving 11 bases of the junction unmatched. Here the CDR3 DNA reads TGTGCCAGCAGTCAGATGACAGGGGACGCGAGCAATCAGCCCCAGCATTTT. It codes for CASSQMTGDASNQPQHF.

Many counts were recorded for this clone. V is TRBV12-5 and J is TRBJ1-6; weak D call: TRBD1 (6 bases). Trimming removed 5 bases at V and 7 bases at J, with 15 bases between. Germline V CDR1 and CDR2: LGHNT, FRNRAP. The CDR3 has 15 residues. CDR3 loop: CASGNRDTQNSPLHF. The CDR3 nucleotides are TGTGCTAGTGGTAACCGGGACACGCAGAATTCACCCCTCCACTTT.

The chain is built from TRBV12-5 and TRBJ2-1, with 8 bases identical to TRBD2. The CDR3 totals 13 residues. V gave up 0 bases and J gave up 15 bases; unmatched junction bases: 7. Germline V lookup: CDR1 LGHNT, CDR2 FRNRAP. CDR3 sequence reads: CASGLVMSGSPFF. As DNA, the CDR3 is TGTGCTAGTGGTTTGGTAATGAGCGGGAGTCCGTTCTTC.

The chain links TRBV5-1 to TRBJ1-2; 7 bases map to TRBD1. The germline CDR1 and CDR2 sequences are SGHRS and YFSETQ. The V gene end was trimmed by 4 bases and the J gene end by 7 bases; junction bases not matched to a gene: 13. This CDR3 region has 15 residues. Here the CDR3 reads CASSGARDSYAGYTF. CDR3 DNA sequence: TGCGCCAGCAGCGGGGCCCGGGACAGTTACGCTGGCTACACCTTC.

The rearrangement uses TRBV7-6 and TRBJ2-7; possibly TRBD1 for D (5 bases). CDR3 length equals 14 residues. Germline V CDR1 and CDR2: SGHVS, FNYEAQ. Trimming took off 3 bases at V and 7 bases at J, with 16 bases between the two ends. The CDR3 DNA sequence: TGTGCCAGCAGCTTTATGTCAGGGTCGGATGAGCAGTACTTC. It codes for CASSFMSGSDEQYF.

V is TRBV7-2 and J is TRBJ1-5; 10 bases agree with TRBD1. There are 15 residues in the CDR3. The junction had 3 bases not matched to a gene; V was cut back by 0 bases and J by 7 bases. Germline lookup yields CDR1 SGHTA and CDR2 FQGNSA. The CDR3 sequence: CASSLAGQGMQPQHF. The CDR3 coding sequence is TGTGCCAGCAGCTTAGCGGGACAGGGGATGCAGCCCCAGCATTTT.

This clone showed up just once. The chain combines TRBV10-1 with TRBJ1-1; tentative D call: TRBD1 (6 bases). Germline CDR1 is WNHNN and CDR2 is SYGVQD (reference sequence). V was clipped by 6 bases and J by 3 bases, with 14 bases between them. CDR3 length: 14 amino acids. CDR3 nucleotides: TGCGCCAGCAGCTTACAGGGAGCGGACACTGAAGCTTTCTTT. It translates to CASSLQGADTEAFF.

This chain joins TRBV7-2 and TRBJ2-2; D possibly corresponds to TRBD1 (6 bases). The germline V gene encodes CDR1 SGHTA and CDR2 FQGNSA. This CDR3 is 15 amino acids long. The V and J ends lost 2 bases and 3 bases respectively, with 10 bases between them. In DNA form, the CDR3 reads TGTGCCAGCAGCTTAATGGACAGAGACACCGGGGAGCTGTTTTTT. This encodes CASSLMDRDTGELFF.

The rearrangement joins TRBV28 to TRBJ1-2; the D gene is possibly TRBD1 (5 bases). Between the trimmed V and J ends, which lost 7 bases and 4 bases, there was a span of 16 bases. Germline V gene data show CDR1 as MDHEN and CDR2 as SYDVKM. The CDR3 consists of 14 residues. CDR3 loop: CASTLPNRPYGYTF. The CDR3 DNA follows: TGTGCCAGCACACTCCCGAACAGGCCCTATGGCTACACCTTC.

The chain uses TRBV30 and TRBJ2-3; D gene uncertain. Between the trimmed V and J ends, which lost 0 bases and 6 bases, there was a span of 7 bases. CDR3 length: 12 residues. CDR1 and CDR2 (germline): GTSNPN, SVGIG (reference sequence). The CDR3 coding sequence is TGTGCCTGGAGTGTAGAGGAGGATACGCAGTATTTT. Residues: CAWSVEEDTQYF.

The V and J genes are TRBV29-1 and TRBJ1-4; 7 nucleotides align to TRBD1. The CDR3 spans 13 residues. V gave up 6 bases and J gave up 6 bases; unmatched junction bases: 7. Germline CDR1 is SQVTM and CDR2 is ANQGSEA. CDR3 nucleotide sequence: TGCAGCGTCTCCCGACAGGGAGATGAAAAACTGTTTTTT. This sequence encodes CSVSRQGDEKLFF. The whole variable domain, filled in from reference TRBV29-1 and TRBJ1-4, reads SAVISQKPSRDICQRGTSLTIQCQVDSQVTMMFWYRQQPGQSLTLIATANQGSEATYESGFVIDKFPISRPNLTFSTLTVSNMSPEDSSIYLCSVSRQGDEKLFFGSGTQLSVL.

The V call is TRBV24-1, the J call TRBJ2-1; TRBD2 is a possible D gene (7 bases). Looked up from germline, CDR1 is KGHDR and CDR2 is SFDVKD. The CDR3 length is 14 residues. V lost 3 bases and J lost 8, with 13 bases in between. DNA for the CDR3: TGTGCCACCAGTGATCCCCGGGGGGCGGATGAGCAGTTCTTC. It encodes CATSDPRGADEQFF.

V and J are TRBV30 and TRBJ1-3, with D maybe TRBD1 (6 bases). V dropped 3 bases and J dropped 0 bases, with 9 bases sitting between them. The CDR3 covers 14 residues. CDR1 and CDR2 from the germline V gene are GTSNPN and SVGIG (reference sequence). Written as DNA, the CDR3 is TGTGCCTGGAGCAGGACAGCCTCTGGAAACACCATATATTTT. Protein product: CAWSRTASGNTIYF.